The 9 T cell receptor beta chains below were found in one sample sequenced in a study of T cell repertoires in cytomegalovirus infection. TCRdb analysed the reads with MiXCR anew, one entry per CDR3 protein. The data show a few hundred thousand distinct CDR3 sequences, approximately 22% seen once. The specimen was CD8+ T cells from PBMCs. The receptors originated from a human donor in good health (CMV status not recorded). Some clones in this sample may be carry-over from other donors' samples.

There are a few counts of this clonotype. This rearrangement joins TRBV5-6 to TRBJ2-7; perhaps TRBD1 as D (5 bases). Between the trimmed V and J ends, which lost 1 base and 5 bases, there was a span of 13 bases. This CDR3 is 14 amino acids long. The germline gives CDR1 SGHDT, CDR2 YYEEEE. The CDR3 coding sequence is TGTGCCAGCAGCTTGAGACAGTCATTTAACGAGCAGTACTTC. Amino acids: CASSLRQSFNEQYF. Filled out from reference TRBV5-6 and TRBJ2-7, the complete variable domain reads DAGVTQSPTHLIKTRGQQVTLRCSPKSGHDTVSWYQQALGQGPQFIFQYYEEEERQRGNFPDRFSGHQFPNYSSELNVNALLLGDSALYLCASSLRQSFNEQYFGPGTRLTVT.

There are a few counts of this clonotype. This rearrangement joins TRBV6-4 to TRBJ2-2, with D possibly matching TRBD1 (5 bases). The CDR3 sequence is 16 residues long. Germline CDR1 and CDR2: MRHNA and SNTAGT. Trimming stripped 2 bases from V and 4 bases from J, with 14 bases between. CDR3 residues: CASSDESQGGTGELFF. CDR3 sequence (DNA): TGTGCCAGCAGTGACGAATCGCAGGGCGGCACCGGGGAGCTGTTTTTT.

This clonotype was counted between two and nine times. In DNA, the CDR3 is TGTGCCAGCAGCTTAGGGGTCAGGGACTACACCTTC. Its translation: CASSLGVRDYTF. The chain carries TRBV7-6 and TRBJ1-2; D is possibly TRBD1 (5 bases). Germline V CDR1 and CDR2: SGHVS, FNYEAQ. Trimming removed 1 base from V and 10 bases from J, with 10 bases in between. The CDR3 consists of 12 residues. Using reference TRBV7-6 and TRBJ1-2 for the parts outside the CDR3, the full variable domain is GAGVSQSPRYKVTKRGQDVALRCDPISGHVSLYWYRQALGQGPEFLTYFNYEAQQDKSGLPNDRFSAERPEGSISTLTIQRTEQRDSAMYRCASSLGVRDYTFGSGTRLTVV.

This clonotype was picked up many times. The J gene is TRBJ2-1, the V gene TRBV7-2, with 13 bases fitting TRBD2. The germline CDR1 and CDR2 sequences are SGHTA and FQGNSA. Trimming took 5 bases from V and 7 from J; bases not matched to a gene: 5. CDR3 length: 15 residues. The CDR3 region has the DNA TGTGCCAGCAGCCCCGGACTAGCGGGGGTGAATGAGCAGTTCTTC. It encodes CASSPGLAGVNEQFF.

This clonotype appeared many times. This sequence joins TRBV9 and TRBJ1-2; D unclear. The CDR3 runs to 13 residues. Germline CDR1 is SGDLS and CDR2 is YYNGEE. Trimming removed 0 bases at V and 4 bases at J, with 7 bases between. Here the CDR3 reads CASSVATLYGYTF. Written as DNA, the CDR3 is TGTGCCAGCAGCGTAGCAACCCTCTATGGCTACACCTTC.

This clonotype was observed a single time. The gene calls are TRBV5-1 and TRBJ1-4, with 7 positions matching TRBD1. The V segment lost 2 bases and the J segment 7 bases; nucleotides outside the gene matches: 5. Germline V gene lookup returns CDR1 SGHRS and CDR2 YFSETQ. The CDR3 consists of 14 residues. In DNA form, the CDR3 reads TGCGCCAGCAGCTTCTTAGGGGGCGGTGAAAAACTGTTTTTT. It yields the protein CASSFLGGGEKLFF.

This clonotype was detected ten times or more. The CDR3 reads CASSLVEGMRGANVLTF. The CDR3 bases are TGTGCCAGCAGCTTAGTAGAGGGAATGAGGGGGGCCAACGTCCTGACTTTC. The genes are TRBV7-8 and TRBJ2-6, with D possibly TRBD2 on 5 matching bases. The germline V gene encodes CDR1 SGHVS and CDR2 FQNEAQ. This CDR3 spans 17 amino acids. V lost 1 base and J 4 bases, leaving 14 bases between the germline ends.

This clonotype occurred many times. The chain is built from TRBV7-6 and TRBJ2-1; no clear D. This CDR3 is built from 14 residues. Per the germline V gene, CDR1 is SGHVS and CDR2 is FNYEAQ. Trimming stripped 1 base from V and 6 bases from J, with 10 bases between. The CDR3 loop is CASSLVGVANEQFF. CDR3 coding DNA: TGTGCCAGCAGCTTAGTAGGAGTAGCCAATGAGCAGTTCTTC.

This clonotype has only a few counts. The genes are TRBV28 and TRBJ2-2, with 8 bases aligning to TRBD1. CDR3 size: 15 residues. Germline lookup yields CDR1 MDHEN and CDR2 SYDVKM. J was trimmed by 3 bases and V by 5 bases; bases with no gene match: 5. CDR3 protein: CASSPGQGDTGELFF. CDR3 in DNA: TGTGCCAGCAGTCCCGGACAGGGCGACACCGGGGAGCTGTTTTTT. The whole variable domain, remainder taken from reference TRBV28 and TRBJ2-2, is DVKVTQSSRYLVKRTGEKVFLECVQDMDHENMFWYRQDPGLGLRLIYFSYDVKMKEKGDIPEGYSVSREKKERFSLILESASTNQTSMYLCASSPGQGDTGELFFGEGSRLTVL.